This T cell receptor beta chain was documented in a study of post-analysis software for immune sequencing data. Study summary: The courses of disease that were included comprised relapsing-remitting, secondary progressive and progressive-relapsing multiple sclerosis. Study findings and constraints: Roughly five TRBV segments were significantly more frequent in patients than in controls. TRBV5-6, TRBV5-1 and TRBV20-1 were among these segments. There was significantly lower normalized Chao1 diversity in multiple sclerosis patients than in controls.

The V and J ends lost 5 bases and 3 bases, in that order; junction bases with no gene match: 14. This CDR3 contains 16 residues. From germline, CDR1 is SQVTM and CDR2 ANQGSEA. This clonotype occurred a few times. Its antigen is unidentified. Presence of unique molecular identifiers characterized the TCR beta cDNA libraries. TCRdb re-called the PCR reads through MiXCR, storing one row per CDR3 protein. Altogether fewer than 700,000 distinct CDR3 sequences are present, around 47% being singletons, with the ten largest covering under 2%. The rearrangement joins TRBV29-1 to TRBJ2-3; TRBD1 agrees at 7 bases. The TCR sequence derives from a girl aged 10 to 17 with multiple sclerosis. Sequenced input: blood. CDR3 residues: CSVLGTRDSQTDTQYF. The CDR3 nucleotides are TGCAGCGTTTTGGGGACCCGGGACAGCCAGACAGATACGCAGTATTTT.